What follows are 4 T cell receptor beta chains derived from one specimen sequenced in a study of glioma-infiltrating T cells. The iRepertoire nested amplicon-rescue multiplex PCR amplified TCR alpha and beta CDR3s from RNA. TCRdb analysed the multiplex PCR reads with MiXCR anew, one entry per CDR3 protein. The sample consists of more than 350,000 distinct CDR3 sequences, roughly two fifths of them appearing once. The sample comprised glioma tissue, nonneoplastic brain tissue, or PBMCs (not recorded which). Source of these receptors: a human donor with low-grade glioma or glioblastoma, undergoing nonglioma brain surgery, or in good health (not recorded which).

The rearrangement links TRBV7-2 to TRBJ2-2; D is ambiguous. Germline V lookup: CDR1 SGHTA, CDR2 FQGNSA. The germline V and J ends were trimmed by 5 bases and 5 bases, with 21 bases remaining between them. The length of the CDR3 is 17 residues. The CDR3 loop is CASSQWAQTPMTGELFF. The CDR3 DNA is TGTGCCAGCAGCCAGTGGGCCCAAACCCCTATGACCGGGGAGCTGTTTTTT.

This clonotype was counted a few times. This chain uses TRBV4-1 with TRBJ1-5; D possibly corresponds to TRBD1 (6 bases). The germline gives CDR1 MGHRA, CDR2 YSYEKL. V was trimmed by 0 bases and J by 0 bases, leaving 12 bases between them. This CDR3 region has 17 residues. CDR3 region: CASSQDPTGNSNQPQHF. The CDR3 coding sequence is TGCGCCAGCAGCCAAGATCCAACAGGGAATAGCAATCAGCCCCAGCATTTT.

Concerning this clonotype: The junction differs from germline at one of its ends, possibly a read error. V is TRBV20-1 and J is TRBJ1-2; 7 positions match TRBD1. Germline-derived CDR1 and CDR2 are DFQATT and SNEGSKA (reference sequence). The CDR3 totals 13 residues. CDR3 sequence reads: CSARQGGNYGYAF. CDR3 bases: TGCAGTGCTCGACAGGGAGGGAACTATGGCTACGCCTTC.

Only a few counts were recorded for this clonotype. V is TRBV20-1 and J is TRBJ2-1, with 10 bases aligning to TRBD2. Germline CDR1 reads DFQATT; CDR2 reads SNEGSKA (reference sequence). The V and J ends lost 2 bases and 6 bases, in that order; junction bases with no gene match: 13. This CDR3 contains 17 residues. CDR3 sequence reads: CSARPGLALLMSNEQFF. CDR3 in DNA: TGCAGTGCTAGACCGGGACTAGCGCTATTAATGTCCAATGAGCAGTTCTTC.